This note documents a single T cell receptor (beta chain) sequence. This clone was seen a few times. Its antigen specificity is not known. Base qualities are not recorded, but no much larger clone differs from it by a single base. This sample is drawn from a study of blood T cell repertoires in COVID-19 (TCRdb year 2020). Study-level background: Samples covering the acute and convalescent phases of COVID-19 were provided by collaborators in the United States, Italy and Spain. The material from the prospective study consisted of cDNA or gDNA derived from T cells, B-cell-depleted T cells, or PBMCs. Deeply sampled blood TCRbeta repertoires from subjects exposed to, actively infected with, or recovered from COVID-19 were included in the dataset. A freely available public database, intended as a resource for researchers studying the immune response to SARS-CoV-2, is where the repertoires were released. The samples were drawn from two sources: the first 160 participants of the ongoing ImmuneRACE study, and 1,200 or so subjects contributed by 6 global collaborators. Nearly every sample came with metadata listing a de-identified subject ID, COVID-19 status, age in years and sex. HLA class I and class II types, where available, came from metadata supplied by the sample provider rather than from assay-based typing. The study at large found these results: How much clinical and demographic metadata was included differed by source and by participant, and the metadata was provided uncurated.

Ends trimmed: V by 4 bases, J by 2 bases; bases unmatched to a gene: 3. Taken from cysteine to phenylalanine, the CDR3 has 15 residues. Only the CDR3 DNA is retained, 45 bases long and in frame from the first base. The germline V gene encodes CDR1 KGHDR and CDR2 SFDVKD. Whole blood was collected in K2EDTA tubes by collaborating institutions according to the institutions' own protocols. For TCRbeta analysis, collaborators shipped samples in one of three forms: frozen whole blood, isolated PBMCs, or DNA extracted from either of those sample types. TCRbeta CDR3 regions were amplified from genomic DNA using the immunoSEQ Assay, a bias-controlled multiplex PCR. Turning to the authors' computational methods: Nucleated cell counts per sample were estimated from amplification of reference gene primers within the assay. Sequence reads were collapsed and filtered to measure the absolute abundance of every unique TCRbeta CDR3 rearrangement. Productive Simpson clonality was computed per sample as the square root of Simpson's diversity index over productive rearrangements. TCRdb stores this immuneACCESS table with in-frame sequences only. Part of the clones is absent; in the studies checked, under half of the shortfall reflects unresolved V genes, and no reason is known for the rest. That table gives V, J and clone size, and the DNA gave D and trimming. This sample holds about 200,000 clones; 82% were observed only once. 12% of the sample belongs to the ten largest clones.

This clonotype was sampled from a woman aged 40 to 50 with acute or convalescent COVID-19. The material sequenced was peripheral blood. The V gene is TRBV24-1 and the J gene is TRBJ2-1; TRBD1 fits 8 bases in the junction. The DNA sequence follows: TGTGCCACCAGTGACACCAGGGGGCCCTACAATGAGCAGTTCTTC. Its protein is CATSDTRGPYNEQFF.